The TCR beta chain described here comes from a study of T cells after yellow fever vaccination (dated by TCRdb to about 2019). Broadly, across the study: The SMART-Seq v4 Ultra Low Input RNA kit was used to prepare libraries from fractions with low cell numbers. Bulk TCR alpha and beta repertoires were sequenced longitudinally to track T-cell clones before and after primary and booster YFV17D yellow fever vaccination. Two healthy male donors, one aged 18 to 29 and one aged 30 to 40 years, made up the cohort. Blood samples were taken at several timepoints before and after primary and secondary immunization, and bulk PBMC replicates and cell subsets were isolated. Broad study findings and their caveats: Most clones expanded after primary vaccination (96% of CD4 and roughly 91% of CD8) were re-detected after the booster, suggesting that broad memory maintenance occurred. Because abundant contaminating clonotypes from the bulk population could be contained in FACS-sorted repertoires, computational filtering was required. A small share of clonotypes was detected in both CD4 and CD8 compartments, with the overlap likely arising from convergent recombination. The secondary T-cell response was weaker than the primary response but faster, peaking on day 5 instead of day 15. Because only a couple of donors were included in the study, the extent to which the findings can be generalized is limited.

TCRdb names Illumina NovaSeq 6000 as the instrument used. TCR cDNA was made using 5'RACE template switching, a step that added a universal primer site and unique molecular identifiers. Priming for cDNA synthesis came from both the TCR alpha and TCR beta constant segments. Libraries were amplified in two PCR steps, with sample barcodes and sequencing adapters added in the second step. Sequencing of the libraries was done on either Illumina HiSeq 2500 (2x100 bp) or NovaSeq (2x150 bp). The study's own analysis went as follows. Reads were demultiplexed and collapsed into UMI consensus sequences with MIGEC, and V(D)J alignment was performed with MiXCR. Vaccine-responding clonotypes were identified with edgeR using replicate PBMC samples, with FDR below 0.01 and a log2 fold change above 5 up to day 15 being required. Each bulk clonotype was labeled CD4 or CD8 based on which sequenced repertoire, CD4 or CD8, contained the clonotype at higher abundance. The public reads were run again by TCRdb, first through fastp at Q25 and then through MiXCR, and only productive beta chains were kept. Rows are unified per CDR3 protein, each entry keeping the most common DNA and genes. The V and J calls, along with clone size, are taken from TCRdb and not from the paper's own processing. A total of 400,000 to 450,000 distinct CDR3 sequences appear in this sample, around 19% of them only once. The ten largest make up 15% to 20% of the sample.

The treatment or condition label, read with the paper, signifies: live attenuated yellow fever vaccine strain. At each blood-draw timepoint, two biological replicates of bulk PBMCs were obtained. A standard Ficoll-Paque protocol was used to isolate PBMCs from peripheral blood. RNA was extracted with TriZol from bulk PBMCs, CD4 and CD8 fractions, and dextramer-positive and dextramer-negative fractions. Only a few counts were recorded for this clonotype. The antigen it binds to is not known. Per-nucleotide qualities are absent, and no much larger clonotype sits a single base away. The germline V gene sets CDR1 to MRHNA and CDR2 to SNTAGT. The CDR3 measures 14 amino acids from cysteine to phenylalanine. The read is trimmed to its CDR3 DNA, 42 bases read in frame from base 1. Trimming takes 2 bases from V and 4 bases from J, and the germline ends sit 6 bases apart.

The source of this sequence is a man aged 18 to 29 who received the YFV17D yellow fever vaccine. The rearranged chain carries TRBV6-4 and TRBJ1-6; TRBD1 is a possible D gene, resting on 5 matching bases. The source material was PBMCs, sampled before the yellow fever booster vaccination. The CDR3 protein sequence reads: CASSDGGYNSPLHF. The nucleotide sequence reads as follows: TGTGCCAGCAGTGACGGGGGATATAATTCACCCCTCCACTTT.